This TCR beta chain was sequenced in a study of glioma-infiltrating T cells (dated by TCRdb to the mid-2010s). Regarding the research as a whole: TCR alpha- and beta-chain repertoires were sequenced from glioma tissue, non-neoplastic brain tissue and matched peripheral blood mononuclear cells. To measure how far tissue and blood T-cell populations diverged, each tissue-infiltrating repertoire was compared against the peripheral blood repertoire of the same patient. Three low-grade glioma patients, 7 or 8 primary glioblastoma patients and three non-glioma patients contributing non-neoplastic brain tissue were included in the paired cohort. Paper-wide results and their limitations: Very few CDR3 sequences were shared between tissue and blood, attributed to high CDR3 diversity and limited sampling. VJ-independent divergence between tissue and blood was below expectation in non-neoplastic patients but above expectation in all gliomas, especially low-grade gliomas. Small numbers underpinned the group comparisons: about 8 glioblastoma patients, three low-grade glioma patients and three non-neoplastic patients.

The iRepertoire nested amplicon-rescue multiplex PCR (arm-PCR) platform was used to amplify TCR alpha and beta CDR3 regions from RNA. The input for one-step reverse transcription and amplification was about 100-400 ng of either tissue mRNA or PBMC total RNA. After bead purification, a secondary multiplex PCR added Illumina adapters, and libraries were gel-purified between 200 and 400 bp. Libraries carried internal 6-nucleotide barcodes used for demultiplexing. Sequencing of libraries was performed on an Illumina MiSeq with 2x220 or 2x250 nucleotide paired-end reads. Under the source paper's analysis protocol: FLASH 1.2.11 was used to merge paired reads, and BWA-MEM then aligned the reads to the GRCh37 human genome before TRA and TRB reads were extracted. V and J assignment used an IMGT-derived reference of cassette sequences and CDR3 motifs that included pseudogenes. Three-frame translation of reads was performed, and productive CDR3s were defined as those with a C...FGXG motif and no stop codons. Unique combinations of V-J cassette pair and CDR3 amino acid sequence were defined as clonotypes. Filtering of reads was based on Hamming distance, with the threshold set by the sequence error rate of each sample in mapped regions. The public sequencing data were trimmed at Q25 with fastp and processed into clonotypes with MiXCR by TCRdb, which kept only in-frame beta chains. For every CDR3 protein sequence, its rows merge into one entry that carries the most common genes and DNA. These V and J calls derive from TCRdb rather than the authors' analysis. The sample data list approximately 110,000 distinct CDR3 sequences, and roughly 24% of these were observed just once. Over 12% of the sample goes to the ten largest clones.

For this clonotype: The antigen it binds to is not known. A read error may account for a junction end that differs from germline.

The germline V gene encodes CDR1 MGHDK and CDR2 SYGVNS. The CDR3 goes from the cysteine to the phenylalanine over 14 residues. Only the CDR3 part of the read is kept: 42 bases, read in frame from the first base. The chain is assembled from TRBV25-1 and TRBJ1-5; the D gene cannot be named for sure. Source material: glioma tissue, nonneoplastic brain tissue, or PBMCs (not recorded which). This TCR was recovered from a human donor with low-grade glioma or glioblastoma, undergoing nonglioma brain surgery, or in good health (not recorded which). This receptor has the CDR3 CARRAPGSPPPPPF. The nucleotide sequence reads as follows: TGTGCCCGCCGTGCCCCGGGGTCCCCTCCGCCCCCGCCTTTT.